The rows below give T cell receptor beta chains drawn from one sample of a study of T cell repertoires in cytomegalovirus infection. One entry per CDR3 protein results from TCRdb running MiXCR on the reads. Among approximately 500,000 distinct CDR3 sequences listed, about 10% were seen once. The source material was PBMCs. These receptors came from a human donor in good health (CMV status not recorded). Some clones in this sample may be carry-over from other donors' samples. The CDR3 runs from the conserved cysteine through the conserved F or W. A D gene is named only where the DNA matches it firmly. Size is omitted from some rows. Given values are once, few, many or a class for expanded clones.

CDR3: CASSSKRGGFLNEQFF; DNA: TGCGCCAGCAGTTCCAAGCGGGGGGGCTTCCTAAATGAGCAGTTCTTC; V: TRBV10-2; D: TRBD2; size: many; J: TRBJ2-1
CDR3: CSAPWAPTGTGNNEQFF; DNA: TGCAGTGCTCCATGGGCTCCTACCGGGACAGGGAACAATGAGCAGTTCTTC; V: TRBV20-1; D: TRBD1; size: many; J: TRBJ2-1
CDR3: CASSITGAGANVLTF; DNA: TGTGCCAGTAGTATAACAGGGGCTGGGGCCAACGTCCTGACTTTC; V: TRBV19; D: TRBD1; size: few; J: TRBJ2-6
CDR3: CSALGMLSGNTIYF; DNA: TGCAGTGCTCTCGGGATGCTATCAGGAAACACCATATATTTT; V: TRBV20-1; D: .; size: .; J: TRBJ1-3
CDR3: CATSRDLIAGYNEQFF; DNA: TGTGCCACCAGCAGAGATCTGATAGCGGGGTACAATGAGCAGTTCTTC; V: TRBV15; D: TRBD2; size: many; J: TRBJ2-1
CDR3: CASSRRGNEQFF; DNA: TGTGCCAGCTCCCGTCGTGGGAATGAGCAGTTCTTC; V: TRBV6-2/TRBV6-3; D: .; size: few; J: TRBJ2-1
CDR3: CASSLDWAGGRNEKLFF; DNA: TGTGCCAGCAGCTTGGATTGGGCAGGGGGACGGAATGAAAAACTGTTTTTT; V: TRBV5-5; D: TRBD1; size: many; J: TRBJ1-4
CDR3: CASSLGGGGDTQYF; DNA: TGTGCCAGCAGCTTAGGAGGGGGTGGAGATACGCAGTATTTT; V: TRBV7-8; D: .; size: many; J: TRBJ2-3
CDR3: CSASEDTRNTDTQYF; DNA: TGCAGTGCTAGTGAGGATACTCGCAACACAGATACGCAGTATTTT; V: TRBV20-1; D: .; size: few; J: TRBJ2-3
CDR3: CASSEAGIGNQPQHF; DNA: TGTGCCAGCAGCGAGGCCGGGATAGGCAATCAGCCCCAGCATTTT; V: TRBV9; D: .; size: .; J: TRBJ1-5
CDR3: CASSLMTSEPTDTQYF; DNA: TGTGCCAGCAGTCTTATGACTAGCGAGCCAACAGATACGCAGTATTTT; V: TRBV14; D: TRBD2; size: .; J: TRBJ2-3
CDR3: CASSPQSRRGGRAEAFF; DNA: TGTGCCAGCTCACCACAATCTAGGCGGGGTGGCAGAGCTGAAGCTTTCTTT; V: TRBV18; D: .; size: .; J: TRBJ1-1
CDR3: CASSGGTSGDHNEQFF; DNA: TGTGCCAGCAGCGGGGGGACTAGCGGGGACCATAATGAGCAGTTCTTC; V: TRBV7-8; D: TRBD2; size: many; J: TRBJ2-1
CDR3: CASSLALLAGRNEQFF; DNA: TGTGCCAGCAGCTTAGCGCTCCTAGCGGGTCGCAATGAGCAGTTCTTC; V: TRBV7-9; D: TRBD2; size: many; J: TRBJ2-1
CDR3: CASSQGAANNEQFF; DNA: TGTGCCAGCAGCCAAGGTGCGGCGAACAATGAGCAGTTCTTC; V: TRBV3-1; D: .; size: .; J: TRBJ2-1
CDR3: CSASATRGYEQYF; DNA: TGCAGTGCTAGCGCCACCCGGGGGTACGAGCAGTACTTC; V: TRBV20-1; D: .; size: many; J: TRBJ2-7
CDR3: CASSHSGTSGSYEQYF; DNA: TGTGCCAGCAGCCATTCAGGGACTAGCGGCTCCTACGAGCAGTACTTC; V: TRBV4-2; D: TRBD2; size: .; J: TRBJ2-7
CDR3: CASSSASGSTYNEQFF; DNA: TGTGCCAGCAGCTCCGCTAGCGGGTCAACCTACAATGAGCAGTTCTTC; V: TRBV7-6; D: TRBD2; size: .; J: TRBJ2-1
CDR3: CASSPLWTGATGELFF; DNA: TGTGCCAGCAGTCCTTTATGGACAGGGGCCACCGGGGAGCTGTTTTTT; V: TRBV6-1; D: TRBD1; size: .; J: TRBJ2-2
CDR3: CASDMGWSYEQYF; DNA: TGTGCCAGTGACATGGGTTGGTCCTACGAGCAGTACTTC; V: TRBV2; D: .; size: many; J: TRBJ2-7
CDR3: CASSQDRRGSDYDSPLHF; DNA: TGTGCCAGCAGCCAAGATAGGAGGGGAAGCGACTATGATTCACCCCTCCACTTT; V: TRBV4-2; D: .; size: .; J: TRBJ1-6
CDR3: CSARDIRGLNIQYF; DNA: TGCAGTGCTAGAGATATCAGGGGGTTAAACATTCAGTACTTC; V: TRBV20-1; D: TRBD1; size: many; J: TRBJ2-4
CDR3: CATSVEGIQPQHF; DNA: TGTGCCACCAGTGTGGAAGGGATTCAGCCCCAGCATTTT; V: TRBV24-1; D: .; size: .; J: TRBJ1-5
CDR3: CSAQDGARLEQYF; DNA: TGCAGTGCCCAGGACGGGGCTAGGTTGGAGCAGTACTTC; V: TRBV20-1; D: .; size: many; J: TRBJ2-7
CDR3: CASSYNGYYEQYF; DNA: TGTGCCAGCAGTTATAACGGCTACTACGAGCAGTACTTC; V: TRBV12-3/TRBV12-4; D: .; size: many; J: TRBJ2-7
CDR3: CASSHQDRGGTEAFF; DNA: TGTGCCAGCAGCCACCAGGACAGGGGCGGAACTGAAGCTTTCTTT; V: TRBV3-1; D: TRBD1; size: many; J: TRBJ1-1
CDR3: CSVVGTAGEKLFF; DNA: TGCAGCGTTGTGGGGACAGCGGGTGAAAAACTGTTTTTT; V: TRBV29-1; D: TRBD1; size: .; J: TRBJ1-4
CDR3: CASSLAGTSGTGELFF; DNA: TGTGCCAGCAGCTTAGCGGGGACTAGCGGTACCGGGGAGCTGTTTTTT; V: TRBV7-2; D: TRBD2; size: few; J: TRBJ2-2
CDR3: CASSSLGVNTEAFF; DNA: TGTGCCAGCTCTTCCCTAGGGGTGAACACTGAAGCTTTCTTT; V: TRBV18; D: .; size: .; J: TRBJ1-1
CDR3: CASSQELLSGANVLTF; DNA: TGTGCCAGCAGCCAAGAACTGCTCTCTGGGGCCAACGTCCTGACTTTC; V: TRBV3-1; D: .; size: many; J: TRBJ2-6
CDR3: CASSFLDPADTEAFF; DNA: TGTGCCAGCAGCTTCTTAGATCCGGCGGACACTGAAGCTTTCTTT; V: TRBV5-5; D: .; size: many; J: TRBJ1-1
CDR3: CSASKEGGVGELFF; DNA: TGCAGCGCCTCCAAGGAAGGGGGGGTCGGGGAGCTGTTTTTT; V: TRBV29-1; D: .; size: .; J: TRBJ2-2
CDR3: CSGGLAGSYEQYF; DNA: TGCAGCGGCGGACTAGCTGGCTCCTACGAGCAGTACTTC; V: TRBV29-1; D: TRBD2; size: .; J: TRBJ2-7
CDR3: CASSRFSGGTNTGELFF; DNA: TGTGCCAGCAGCAGATTTAGCGGGGGGACGAACACCGGGGAGCTGTTTTTT; V: TRBV11-3; D: TRBD2; size: many; J: TRBJ2-2
CDR3: CASSLGGTSHQPQHF; DNA: TGTGCCAGCAGCTTAGGAGGGACCTCTCATCAGCCCCAGCATTTT; V: TRBV7-9; D: .; size: many; J: TRBJ1-5
CDR3: CASSGGRNGYTF; DNA: TGTGCCAGCAGTGGAGGGCGGAATGGCTACACCTTC; V: TRBV25-1; D: .; size: .; J: TRBJ1-2
CDR3: CASSAGQGIRITGYTF; DNA: TGTGCCAGCAGTGCGGGACAGGGGATCAGGATCACTGGCTACACCTTC; V: TRBV12-3/TRBV12-4; D: TRBD1; size: .; J: TRBJ1-2
CDR3: CASSPGGDKGKLFF; DNA: TGTGCCAGCAGTCCAGGGGGCGATAAGGGAAAACTGTTTTTT; V: TRBV12-3/TRBV12-4; D: TRBD1; size: many; J: TRBJ1-4
CDR3: CASSRNLDEQFF; DNA: TGTGCCAGCTCACGGAACTTGGATGAGCAGTTCTTC; V: TRBV18; D: .; size: many; J: TRBJ2-1
CDR3: CASSLGMTGYGTAFF; DNA: TGTGCCAGCAGCTTGGGTATGACAGGGTACGGAACTGCTTTCTTT; V: TRBV11-2; D: TRBD1; size: .; J: TRBJ1-1
CDR3: CASSFSGSGTDTQYF; DNA: TGTGCCAGCAGCTTTAGCGGGAGCGGCACAGATACGCAGTATTTT; V: TRBV11-3; D: TRBD2; size: many; J: TRBJ2-3
CDR3: CASSGTGDNEQFF; DNA: TGTGCCAGTAGTGGGACAGGGGACAATGAGCAGTTCTTC; V: TRBV19; D: TRBD1; size: .; J: TRBJ2-1
CDR3: CATSRDQAVGQPQHF; DNA: TGTGCCACCAGCAGAGATCAAGCGGTGGGTCAGCCCCAGCATTTT; V: TRBV15; D: .; size: few; J: TRBJ1-5
CDR3: CASSLHGGREQYF; DNA: TGTGCCAGCAGCCTCCACGGTGGGCGCGAGCAGTACTTC; V: TRBV11-1; D: .; size: many; J: TRBJ2-7
CDR3: CASSLGVSYNEQFF; DNA: TGTGCCAGCAGCTTAGGGGTGAGCTACAATGAGCAGTTCTTC; V: TRBV7-2; D: .; size: medium-sized; J: TRBJ2-1
CDR3: CASGPSMVETQYF; DNA: TGTGCCAGCGGGCCCTCTATGGTAGAGACCCAGTACTTC; V: TRBV7-2; D: .; size: many; J: TRBJ2-5
CDR3: CSVEYAGGPTDTQYF; DNA: TGCAGCGTTGAATATGCGGGGGGGCCCACAGATACGCAGTATTTT; V: TRBV29-1; D: TRBD2; size: few; J: TRBJ2-3
CDR3: CASSLASEGRDRGLRVTEAFF; DNA: TGTGCCAGCAGCTTAGCATCCGAGGGCCGGGACAGGGGGCTGAGGGTTACTGAAGCTTTCTTT; V: TRBV7-6; D: TRBD1; size: many; J: TRBJ1-1
CDR3: CASSRQGNIGELFF; DNA: TGTGCCAGCAGTCGACAGGGGAACATCGGGGAGCTGTTTTTT; V: TRBV6-5; D: TRBD1; size: many; J: TRBJ2-2
CDR3: CVVVGQGYEQYF; DNA: TGTGTTGTGGTCGGACAGGGCTACGAGCAGTACTTC; V: TRBV28; D: TRBD1; size: many; J: TRBJ2-7
CDR3: CASSQDLSGARTEAFF; DNA: TGTGCCAGCAGCCAAGATCTATCGGGGGCGAGGACTGAAGCTTTCTTT; V: TRBV4-1; D: .; size: once; J: TRBJ1-1
CDR3: CAWGPGWNSGANVLTF; DNA: TGTGCCTGGGGCCCGGGGTGGAACTCTGGGGCCAACGTCCTGACTTTC; V: TRBV30; D: .; size: many; J: TRBJ2-6
CDR3: CASREVPGQGMGEQYF; DNA: TGTGCCAGCAGGGAAGTACCGGGACAGGGGATGGGCGAGCAGTACTTC; V: TRBV27; D: TRBD1; size: many; J: TRBJ2-7